This T cell receptor beta chain is from a study of PD-1 blockade in mismatch repair-deficient tumors. Whole-study context: Patients had approximately 11 mismatch repair-deficient cancer types and were previously treated and progressing.

Generated by immunoSEQ multiplex PCR, the TCRdb table keeps only in-frame clones and is missing some. The sample holds more than 15,000 clones, about four fifths seen once. Every patient had mismatch repair deficiency by PCR or immunohistochemistry. A few pembrolizumab responders had their TCRs sequenced. V dropped 1 base and J dropped 5 bases, with 10 bases sitting between them. This CDR3 contains 14 residues. In germline, CDR1 is SGHRS, CDR2 YFSETQ. Remarks on this clone: What it binds is not known.

Notes on the study in general: Rapid post-treatment expansion, then contraction, generally preceding radiologic response, marked tumor-resident clones.

The chain combines TRBV5-1 with TRBJ2-1, with D hard to call. The sequences come from PBMCs, collected 4 weeks after starting pembrolizumab. This receptor was taken from an adult with mismatch repair-deficient cancer. CDR3 DNA: TGCGCCAGCAGCTTGTTCAGCGCCGACAATGAGCAGTTCTTC. Translating gives CASSLFSADNEQFF.